A single sample gave rise to the 28 T cell receptor beta chains below, sequenced in a study of blood T cell repertoires in COVID-19. Produced via immunoSEQ multiplex PCR; TCRdb's table is partial and in-frame only. In the table there are a few hundred thousand clones, 88% of which are singletons. The sequencing input was PBMCs or T cells enriched from blood (not recorded which). The receptors derive from a woman aged 18-29 years who had been exposed to COVID-19.

CDR3 protein: CASSSRGRNTIYF. The DNA of the CDR3 is TGTGCCAGCAGCTCCAGGGGGAGGAACACCATATATTTT. The rearrangement links TRBV7-9 to TRBJ1-3, with TRBD1 identical over 7 bases. The trim removed 4 bases at V and 7 bases at J, leaving 4 bases unmatched. The CDR3 is made up of 13 amino acids. The germline CDR1 and CDR2 sequences are SEHNR and FQNEAQ (reference sequence).

V is TRBV7-8 and J is TRBJ2-1; TRBD2 agrees at 11 bases. CDR1 is SGHVS and CDR2 is FQNEAQ in the germline V gene. Trimming removed 11 bases from V and 4 bases from J; junction bases left unmatched: 7. The CDR3 length is 14 residues. Written as DNA, the CDR3 is TGTGCCGTATCGACTAGCGGGGATTACAATGAGCAGTTCTTC. As protein: CAVSTSGDYNEQFF.

The chain carries TRBV5-6 and TRBJ2-7; D perhaps matches TRBD1 (5 bases). Trimming cost V 1 base and J 2 bases, with 13 bases left between them. This CDR3 contains 15 residues. The germline V gene has CDR1 SGHDT and CDR2 YYEEEE. The CDR3, as DNA: TGTGCCAGCAGCTTGAACGGGCAGGGCACCTACGAGCAGTACTTC. This translates into CASSLNGQGTYEQYF.

This chain joins TRBV27 and TRBJ2-7; 8 bases fit TRBD1. The V gene's germline CDR1 is MNHEY and CDR2 SMNVEV (reference sequence). The CDR3 is 15 residues long. The V gene end was trimmed by 5 bases and the J gene end by 0 bases; junction bases not matched to a gene: 6. The CDR3 region has the DNA TGTGCCAGCAGTACGGGACAGGTCGGCTCCTACGAGCAGTACTTC. Amino acid sequence: CASSTGQVGSYEQYF.

This clone has more than one count but fewer than ten. This chain links TRBV10-2 with TRBJ2-7, with D possibly being TRBD2 (6 bases). The V gene lost 2 bases and the J gene lost 0 bases, with 14 bases spanning the gap. Germline V CDR1 and CDR2: WSHSY, SAAADI. The CDR3 spans 16 residues. The CDR3 sequence: CASSEVRAGSSYEQYF. The CDR3 bases are TGCGCCAGCAGTGAGGTCCGGGCGGGGAGCTCCTACGAGCAGTACTTC.

The chain recombines TRBV2 with TRBJ2-7; the match to TRBD1 covers 7 bases. There are 13 residues in the CDR3. Unmatched junction bases numbered 6, after V lost 6 bases and J lost 4 bases. Looked up from germline, CDR1 is SNHLY and CDR2 is FYNNEI. Written as DNA, the CDR3 is TGTGCCAGCAGCCACAGGGGCTTTTACGAGCAGTACTTC. This translates into CASSHRGFYEQYF.

The chain joins TRBV7-3 to TRBJ2-2; no firm D call. V shed 4 bases and J shed 10 bases, with 16 bases lying between them. The CDR3 spans 14 residues. Per germline, CDR1 SGHTA and CDR2 FQGTGA. The CDR3 DNA is TGTGCCAGCAGCTCCCCCCCCACTACCCCGGAGCTGTTTTTT. This encodes CASSSPPTTPELFF.

V and J are TRBV19 and TRBJ1-2; TRBD1 aligns across 12 bases. CDR1 and CDR2 from the germline V gene are LNHDA and SQIVND (reference sequence). This CDR3 spans 15 amino acids. Unmatched junction bases numbered 5, after V lost 5 bases and J lost 4 bases. As DNA, the CDR3 is TGTGCCAGTAGTGTTCCGGGACAGGGGGCCTATGGCTACACCTTC. Amino acids: CASSVPGQGAYGYTF.

This clone was seen only once. CDR3 in amino acids: CAWSEQGYGYTF. CDR3 coding DNA: TGTGCCTGGAGTGAACAGGGCTATGGCTACACCTTC. The chain uses TRBV30 and TRBJ1-2, with D perhaps TRBD1 (6 bases). CDR1 and CDR2 (germline): GTSNPN, SVGIG (reference sequence). This CDR3 has 12 amino acids. The germline V and J ends were trimmed by 1 base and 4 bases, with 7 bases remaining between them. The full variable domain, completed using reference TRBV30 and TRBJ1-2, is SQTIHQWPATLVQPVGSPLSLECTVEGTSNPNLYWYRQAAGRGLQLLFYSVGIGQISSEVPQNLSASRPQDRQFILSSKKLLLSDSGFYLCAWSEQGYGYTFGSGTRLTVV.

The chain joins TRBV19 to TRBJ1-1, with D possibly TRBD1 on 6 matching bases. Germline V gene data show CDR1 as LNHDA and CDR2 as SQIVND (reference sequence). The germline V and J ends were trimmed by 1 base and 11 bases, with 14 bases remaining between them. This CDR3 is built from 13 residues. This CDR3 is CASSIGTGSRAFF. For the CDR3, the DNA is TGTGCCAGTAGTATAGGTACAGGGTCAAGGGCTTTCTTT.

The chain recombines TRBV25-1 with TRBJ1-3; D gene uncertain. Germline values: CDR1 MGHDK, CDR2 SYGVNS. V gave up 3 bases and J gave up 3 bases, with 9 bases separating them. This CDR3 has 14 amino acids. The CDR3 nucleotides read TGTGCCAGCAGTGATTGGGCCGGTGGAAACACCATATATTTT. Protein product: CASSDWAGGNTIYF.

The V call is TRBV19, the J call TRBJ2-7, with D possibly matching TRBD2 (5 bases). Trimming cost V 5 bases and J 0 bases, with 8 bases left between them. The CDR3 covers 13 residues. Germline V gene lookup returns CDR1 LNHDA and CDR2 SQIVND (reference sequence). The CDR3 DNA is TGTGCCAGTAGTGCTGGGAGCTCCTACGAGCAGTACTTC. The encoded protein is CASSAGSSYEQYF. Full variable domain (rest looked up from reference TRBV19 and TRBJ2-7): DGGITQSPKYLFRKEGQNVTLSCEQNLNHDAMYWYRQDPGQGLRLIYYSQIVNDFQKGDIAEGYSVSREKKESFPLTVTSAQKNPTAFYLCASSAGSSYEQYFGPGTRLTVT.

The rearrangement uses TRBV7-8 and TRBJ2-7, with a weak D call TRBD2 (5 bases). Trimming removed 0 bases at V and 1 base at J, with 10 bases between. CDR1 is SGHVS, CDR2 FQNEAQ, per germline. This CDR3 spans 15 amino acids. Written as DNA, the CDR3 is TGTGCCAGCAGCTTAGCCGGGATGGGGTCCTACGAGCAGTACTTC. It is translated as CASSLAGMGSYEQYF.

The V and J genes are TRBV2 and TRBJ2-3; unclear D gene. The CDR3 is 12 amino acids. V was shortened by 2 bases and J by 3 bases, with 3 bases between the two germline ends. Germline V lookup: CDR1 SNHLY, CDR2 FYNNEI. Written as DNA, the CDR3 is TGTGCCAGCAGTGAACTTACAGATACGCAGTATTTT. Translating gives CASSELTDTQYF.

The gene calls are TRBV6-5 and TRBJ1-1; 7 bases are a match to TRBD1. This CDR3 region has 15 residues. Looked up from germline, CDR1 is MNHEY and CDR2 is SVGAGI. Unmatched junction bases numbered 7, after V lost 4 bases and J lost 2 bases. The CDR3 bases are TGTGCCAGCAGTTGGTCCGGGACAGATAACACTGAAGCTTTCTTT. This encodes CASSWSGTDNTEAFF.

The CDR3 loop reads CASSLAGGEQFF. The CDR3 DNA reads as TGTGCCAGCAGCTTAGCGGGGGGCGAGCAGTTCTTC. This chain links TRBV13 with TRBJ2-1; perhaps TRBD2 as D (7 bases). Per the germline V gene, CDR1 is PRHDT and CDR2 is FYEKMQ (reference sequence). The CDR3 is 12 amino acids. Trimming left V 1 base short and J 10 bases short, with 8 bases between. The full variable domain, in which reference TRBV13 and TRBJ2-1 provide the parts outside the CDR3, is AAGVIQSPRHLIKEKRETATLKCYPIPRHDTVYWYQQGPGQDPQFLISFYEKMQSDKGSIPDRFSAQQFSDYHSELNMSSLELGDSALYFCASSLAGGEQFFGPGTRLTVL.

The chain couples TRBV5-1 to TRBJ1-2; TRBD1 is a possible D gene (5 bases). V was cut by 0 bases and J by 4 bases, with 13 bases left in between. CDR1 is SGHRS, CDR2 YFSETQ, per germline. The CDR3 covers 15 residues. The CDR3 loop reads CASSLGSGGSYGYTF. The CDR3 DNA reads TGCGCCAGCAGCTTGGGCTCCGGGGGTTCCTATGGCTACACCTTC. Complete variable domain (other parts from reference TRBV5-1 and TRBJ1-2): KAGVTQTPRYLIKTRGQQVTLSCSPISGHRSVSWYQQTPGQGLQFLFEYFSETQRNKGNFPGRFSGRQFSNSRSEMNVSTLELGDSALYLCASSLGSGGSYGYTFGSGTRLTVV.

The rearrangement uses TRBV5-4 and TRBJ2-7; D remains unclear. The germline gives CDR1 SGHNT, CDR2 YYREEE (reference sequence). V lost 3 bases and J 0 bases, leaving 13 bases between the germline ends. This CDR3 has 15 residues. The CDR3, as DNA: TGTGCCAGCAGCTCATCAGGTCCCCCCTCCTACGAGCAGTACTTC. Amino acid sequence: CASSSSGPPSYEQYF.

The rearrangement links TRBV15 to TRBJ2-7; D remains unclear. Germline V lookup: CDR1 LNHNV, CDR2 YYDKDF (reference sequence). V gave up 0 bases and J gave up 3 bases, with 6 bases separating them. The length of the CDR3 is 13 residues. The CDR3 region is CATSREAGYEQYF. The CDR3 region has the DNA TGTGCCACCAGCAGAGAGGCAGGCTACGAGCAGTACTTC.

The V call is TRBV11-2, the J call TRBJ1-4; D call uncertain. V was pared by 1 base and J by 6 bases, with 15 bases between. The CDR3 is 16 amino acids. In germline, CDR1 is SGHAT, CDR2 FQNNGV. CDR3 in amino acids: CASSLASRRSYEKLFF. The CDR3 nucleotides are TGTGCCAGCAGCTTAGCCTCTCGGCGGTCGTATGAAAAACTGTTTTTT. Full variable domain (missing parts from reference TRBV11-2 and TRBJ1-4): EAGVAQSPRYKIIEKRQSVAFWCNPISGHATLYWYQQILGQGPKLLIQFQNNGVVDDSQLPKDRFSAERLKGVDSTLKIQPAKLEDSAVYLCASSLASRRSYEKLFFGSGTQLSVL.

J is TRBJ1-2 and V is TRBV5-5; 7 positions match TRBD1. V shed 6 bases, J shed 8 bases, and the junction held 10 bases outside the gene matches. CDR3 length: 13 residues. Per germline, CDR1 SGHKS and CDR2 YYEKEE (reference sequence). The CDR3, as DNA: TGTGCCAGCACCCTAGGGGGCGCGGGGGGCTACACCTTC. It encodes CASTLGGAGGYTF.

V gene TRBV7-8 combines with J gene TRBJ2-5, with 12 bases aligning to TRBD2. V was pared by 0 bases and J by 4 bases, with 6 bases of the junction left unmatched. This CDR3 is 17 amino acids long. Germline CDR1 SGHVS, CDR2 FQNEAQ. The CDR3 region has the DNA TGTGCCAGCAGCTTAGCGGCTAGCGGGGGGGCACGAGAGACCCAGTACTTC. This encodes CASSLAASGGARETQYF.

This chain connects TRBV5-6 to TRBJ2-1, with 12 nucleotides matching TRBD2. The CDR3 is 19 residues long. The ends lost 4 bases at V and 8 bases at J; junction bases unmatched: 19. Germline CDR1 and CDR2: SGHDT and YYEEEE. The CDR3 loop is CASSPLTSGSRLIPDEQFF. The CDR3 nucleotides read TGTGCCAGCAGCCCTTTGACTAGCGGGAGTCGACTGATCCCGGATGAGCAGTTCTTC.

The chain recombines TRBV3-1 (or the pseudogene TRBV3-2) with TRBJ1-2, with 8 bases that match TRBD1. This CDR3 is 14 amino acids long. Unmatched junction bases numbered 4, after V lost 5 bases and J lost 2 bases. Germline CDR1 reads LGHDT; CDR2 reads YNNKEL (reference sequence). DNA for the CDR3: TGTGCCAGCAGCACTGGGGACAGGAACTATGGCTACACCTTC. Amino acids: CASSTGDRNYGYTF.

The chain joins TRBV7-9 to TRBJ2-5, with TRBD1 identical over 7 bases. From germline, CDR1 is SEHNR and CDR2 FQNEAQ (reference sequence). There are 13 residues in the CDR3. Germline trimming cut 5 bases from V and 5 bases from J; bases unmatched to any gene: 5. This CDR3 is CASSPPRGETQYF. The CDR3 bases are TGTGCCAGCAGCCCCCCCAGGGGGGAGACCCAGTACTTC. The whole variable domain, filled in from reference TRBV7-9 and TRBJ2-5, reads DTGVSQNPRHKITKRGQNVTFRCDPISEHNRLYWYRQTLGQGPEFLTYFQNEAQLEKSRLLSDRFSAERPKGSFSTLEIQRTEQGDSAMYLCASSPPRGETQYFGPGTRLLVL.

V and J are TRBV28 and TRBJ2-1, with D perhaps TRBD2 (5 bases). V lost 6 bases and J lost 10, with 13 bases in between. From germline, CDR1 is MDHEN and CDR2 SYDVKM. This CDR3 spans 12 amino acids. In DNA, the CDR3 is TGTGCCAGCAGAATCAGCGGTACCGAGCAGTTCTTC. Translating gives CASRISGTEQFF.

This clone was seen a single time. V is TRBV5-1 and J is TRBJ1-1, with TRBD1 identical over 7 bases. CDR1 is SGHRS and CDR2 is YFSETQ in the germline V gene. Losses at the gene ends were 3 bases for V and 1 base for J; bases not matched to a gene: 3. This CDR3 has 14 residues. The CDR3 region is CASSSTGPNTEAFF. In nucleotides, the CDR3 is TGCGCCAGCAGCTCGACAGGGCCGAACACTGAAGCTTTCTTT.

CDR3 region: CASSQDRTGGYEQYF. The CDR3, as DNA: TGTGCCAGCAGCCAAGATCGGACAGGGGGCTACGAGCAGTACTTC. The V and J genes are TRBV3-1 (or the pseudogene TRBV3-2) and TRBJ2-7, with 10 nucleotides matching TRBD1. Germline CDR1 LGHDT, CDR2 YNNKEL (reference sequence). The length of the CDR3 is 15 residues. Trimming cost V 0 bases and J 3 bases; bases outside gene matches: 2.